This T cell receptor (beta chain) was recorded in a study of cytomegalovirus exposure and HLA in healthy donors. Study context: Within the Caucasian-associated ancestry cluster were around 81% of the 350 to 400 genotyped donors.

Findings of the study overall: Productive rates of about 87% or about 30% were seen for most TCR beta V segments in an earlier analysis. As a later analysis showed, a missense DCLRE1C variant was linked to trimming of TCR beta V- and J-genes.

Regarding this clone: The antigen is not known.

PCR employed 60 Vbeta and 13 Jbeta primers. Measured with immunoSEQ multiplex PCR; TCRdb has only the in-frame clones, and not every one. The table has about 150,000 clones, around 80% seen once; the top ten hold 2% to 2.5%. This CDR3 region has 14 residues. The J segment lost 7 bases and the V segment lost 6 bases, leaving 6 bases of the junction unmatched. Germline lookup yields CDR1 LGHNT and CDR2 FRNRAP. The sequenced sample consisted of PBMCs. The receptor was derived from a man in his thirties or forties in good health and CMV-seronegative. The chain has TRBV12-5 and TRBJ1-6; TRBD1 aligns across 7 bases. CDR3 residues: CASGGQRSNSPLHF. The DNA of the CDR3 is TGTGCTAGTGGGGGACAGCGCTCAAATTCACCCCTCCACTTT.